The present T cell receptor (beta chain) was sequenced within a study of blood T cells in healthy people across ages. Germline CDR1 and CDR2: MDHEN and SYDVKM. Trimming cost V 3 bases and J 10 bases, with 10 bases left between them. The CDR3 is 12 amino acids. This clonotype was detected only a few times. A J-beta primer mix and a sample-barcoded 5' primer were used in a second PCR of about 6 to 12 cycles. Every sample returned 2.5 million or more CDR3-containing paired-end reads. MiXCR was run by TCRdb on the 5' RACE reads, yielding one entry per CDR3 protein. The profile shows 800,000 to 1,300,000 distinct CDR3 sequences, about 25% of them singletons. These sequences were also reported in another study, on T cells of mothers and their children.

This receptor was obtained from a girl between 2 and 10 years old in good health. The chain recombines TRBV28 with TRBJ2-1; no firm D call. Sequenced input: blood. This CDR3 reads CASSLALSEQFF. The CDR3 bases are TGTGCCAGCAGTTTGGCGTTATCCGAGCAGTTCTTC. The whole variable domain, remainder taken from reference TRBV28 and TRBJ2-1, is DVKVTQSSRYLVKRTGEKVFLECVQDMDHENMFWYRQDPGLGLRLIYFSYDVKMKEKGDIPEGYSVSREKKERFSLILESASTNQTSMYLCASSLALSEQFFGPGTRLTVL.